A single sample is the source of the 17 T cell receptor beta chains below, sequenced in a study of cytomegalovirus exposure and HLA in healthy donors. The protocol was immunoSEQ multiplex PCR, while the TCRdb copy is restricted to in-frame clones and leaves out a portion. The sample records around 58,000 clones, around 89% being singletons. Sequenced material: PBMCs. Source of these receptors: a woman younger than 35 in good health and CMV-seronegative.

The chain has TRBV27 and TRBJ2-7; perhaps TRBD2 as D (5 bases). The germline gives CDR1 MNHEY, CDR2 SMNVEV (reference sequence). V was shortened by 5 bases and J by 3 bases, with 20 bases between the two germline ends. This CDR3 comprises 16 residues. The CDR3, as DNA: TGTGCCAGCAGTGCGCCCGGGATAGCAGGAAGCTACGAGCAGTACTTC. Its protein product is CASSAPGIAGSYEQYF.

V and J are TRBV11-3 and TRBJ1-2; 8 bases match TRBD1. J lost 5 bases, V lost 0 bases, and 20 bases had no gene match. CDR1 and CDR2 (germline): SGHNT, YENEEA. There are 20 residues in the CDR3. CDR3 amino acids: CASSLDWTGQVNLAPYGYTF. In nucleotides, the CDR3 is TGTGCCAGCAGCTTAGATTGGACGGGACAGGTCAATCTAGCCCCTTATGGCTACACCTTC.

This clone was observed a few times. V usage is TRBV11-2 and J usage is TRBJ1-4; D gene uncertain. V was clipped by 5 bases and J by 0 bases, with 10 bases between them. CDR3 length equals 15 residues. The V gene's germline CDR1 is SGHAT and CDR2 FQNNGV. The CDR3 loop is CASSPAGATNEKLFF. The DNA for the CDR3 is TGTGCCAGCAGCCCAGCCGGAGCAACTAATGAAAAACTGTTTTTT.

This clone was detected only once. The J gene is TRBJ1-1, the V gene TRBV5-4, with D unresolved. The CDR3 covers 13 residues. The V end was cut by 3 bases, the J end by 0 bases, with 6 bases between. Germline CDR1 is SGHNT and CDR2 is YYREEE (reference sequence). The chain's CDR3 is CASSSRVNTEAFF. Written as DNA, the CDR3 is TGTGCCAGCAGCTCCCGAGTGAACACTGAAGCTTTCTTT.

The V and J genes are TRBV4-3 and TRBJ2-2; D gene ambiguous. The ends were cut back, 4 bases at V and 0 bases at J, with 12 bases in the middle. This CDR3 is built from 16 residues. The V gene's germline CDR1 is LGHNA and CDR2 YSLEER. The CDR3 reads CASSPLLAANTGELFF. The CDR3 coding sequence is TGCGCCAGCAGCCCGCTCTTGGCAGCGAACACCGGGGAGCTGTTTTTT.

The genes are TRBV9 and TRBJ2-3, with D tentatively TRBD2 (5 bases). The CDR3 consists of 16 residues. Germline CDR1 is SGDLS and CDR2 is YYNGEE. V was clipped by 0 bases and J by 4 bases, with 15 bases between them. The CDR3 nucleotides are TGTGCCAGCAGCGTAGGCGGACTCATTCGATCAGATACGCAGTATTTT. It yields the protein CASSVGGLIRSDTQYF.

The genes are TRBV27 and TRBJ2-3; the match to TRBD2 covers 10 bases. The length of the CDR3 is 15 residues. CDR1 and CDR2 (germline): MNHEY, SMNVEV (reference sequence). The V gene end was trimmed by 3 bases and the J gene end by 5 bases; junction bases not matched to a gene: 5. The CDR3 sequence is CASSFERGGLDTQYF. Here the CDR3 DNA reads TGTGCCAGCAGTTTCGAGCGGGGGGGCTTAGATACGCAGTATTTT.

The chain uses TRBV19 and TRBJ2-3; TRBD2 matches 11 bases. Germline trimming cut 4 bases from V and 5 bases from J; bases unmatched to any gene: 17. The CDR3 is 19 residues long. CDR1 is LNHDA, CDR2 SQIVND, per germline (reference sequence). CDR3 nucleotide sequence: TGTGCCAGTAGTACCCTCATCGGCTCGACTAGCGGGGCCGGAGATACGCAGTATTTT. Protein product: CASSTLIGSTSGAGDTQYF.

About this clone itself: This sample includes further DNA sequences coding for the same CDR3. The chain joins TRBV7-2 to TRBJ1-2; D may be TRBD1 (5 bases). Trimming cost V 1 base and J 4 bases, with 7 bases left between them. The CDR3 loop spans 13 amino acids. The germline CDR1 and CDR2 sequences are SGHTA and FQGNSA. The CDR3 DNA reads TGTGCCAGCAGCTTAGACAGGATCTATGGCTACACCTTC. Its translation: CASSLDRIYGYTF.

The chain uses TRBV4-1 and TRBJ1-3, with D possibly matching TRBD1 (6 bases). Trimming took off 4 bases at V and 2 bases at J, with 18 bases between the two ends. The germline gives CDR1 MGHRA, CDR2 YSYEKL. The CDR3 has 17 amino acids. CDR3 in DNA: TGCGCCAGCAGCCTCCCACAGGACAGTTACGCTGGAAACACCATATATTTT. It codes for CASSLPQDSYAGNTIYF.

J is TRBJ2-7 and V is TRBV5-1; 10 bases match TRBD1. V lost 2 bases to trimming and J lost 5 bases; unmatched junction nucleotides: 1. CDR3 length: 13 residues. Germline V gene data show CDR1 as SGHRS and CDR2 as YFSETQ. CDR3 residues: CASSLGTGDEQYF. CDR3 in DNA: TGCGCCAGCAGCTTAGGGACAGGGGACGAGCAGTACTTC.

V and J are TRBV4-3 and TRBJ2-3, with 10 bases that match TRBD2. Germline-derived CDR1 and CDR2 are LGHNA and YSLEER. V shed 2 bases and J 4 bases; nucleotides not matched to a gene: 3. This CDR3 contains 15 residues. The CDR3 region is CASSQTSGAADTQYF. In nucleotides, the CDR3 is TGCGCCAGCAGCCAAACTAGCGGGGCTGCAGATACGCAGTATTTT.

In this sample, this clone turned up once. V usage is TRBV5-6 and J usage is TRBJ1-2; D is undetermined. V lost 4 bases to trimming and J lost 2 bases, with 6 bases between them. Germline loops: CDR1 SGHDT, CDR2 YYEEEE. The CDR3 runs 12 residues. The CDR3 DNA follows: TGTGCCAGCAGCCAGAACAACTATGGCTACACCTTC. Translating it yields CASSQNNYGYTF. Looking up the rest from reference TRBV5-6 and TRBJ1-2 gives the full variable domain: DAGVTQSPTHLIKTRGQQVTLRCSPKSGHDTVSWYQQALGQGPQFIFQYYEEEERQRGNFPDRFSGHQFPNYSSELNVNALLLGDSALYLCASSQNNYGYTFGSGTRLTVV.

The chain employs TRBV5-6 and TRBJ2-2; TRBD1 aligns across 8 bases. CDR1 and CDR2 (germline): SGHDT, YYEEEE. This CDR3 contains 16 residues. V lost 2 bases, J lost 0 bases, and 3 bases stayed unmatched. The CDR3 nucleotides read TGTGCCAGCAGCTTACCGGGACAGGCGAACACCGGGGAGCTGTTTTTT. Amino acids: CASSLPGQANTGELFF. Looking up the rest from reference TRBV5-6 and TRBJ2-2 gives the full variable domain: DAGVTQSPTHLIKTRGQQVTLRCSPKSGHDTVSWYQQALGQGPQFIFQYYEEEERQRGNFPDRFSGHQFPNYSSELNVNALLLGDSALYLCASSLPGQANTGELFFGEGSRLTVL.

The chain combines TRBV10-2 with TRBJ2-1; 9 bases are shared with TRBD2. The CDR3 spans 13 residues. The ends lost 4 bases at V and 8 bases at J; junction bases unmatched: 3. The germline V gene encodes CDR1 WSHSY and CDR2 SAAADI. CDR3 coding DNA: TGCGCCAGCAGTGTGACTAGCGGTTATGAGCAGTTCTTC. This sequence encodes CASSVTSGYEQFF.

The chain carries TRBV2 and TRBJ2-7, with 8 nucleotides matching TRBD1. This CDR3 spans 13 amino acids. V lost 6 bases and J lost 1; bases outside the gene matches: 2. From germline, CDR1 is SNHLY and CDR2 FYNNEI. Here the CDR3 reads CASRDRASYEQYF. CDR3 DNA sequence: TGTGCCAGCAGGGACAGGGCGTCCTACGAGCAGTACTTC.

The chain carries TRBV6-6 and TRBJ2-7; tentatively, D is TRBD2 (5 bases). The CDR3 runs to 16 residues. V gave up 0 bases and J gave up 3 bases, with 15 bases separating them. Looked up from germline, CDR1 is MNHNY and CDR2 is SVGAGI (reference sequence). The CDR3 bases are TGTGCCAGCAGTTACTCGAGCTCGGGATTTCGCTACGAGCAGTACTTC. Its translation: CASSYSSSGFRYEQYF.